What follows are 8 T cell receptor beta chains derived from one specimen sequenced in a study of vaccination effects on CD4 cells after COVID-19. Their specific antigens are unknown. Some clones are missing from TCRdb's copy, which holds only in-frame ones; the method was immunoSEQ multiplex PCR. In the table there are roughly 29,000 clones, 60% to 80% of which are singletons. Culture lasted roughly 9 days before CD4+ T cell isolation. The sequencing used CD4+ T cells from PBMCs cultured without peptide, collected before COVID-19 vaccination. These receptor sequences come from a human donor who received a COVID-19 vaccine.

A single count supports this clone. The chain recombines TRBV5-1 with TRBJ1-3, with D perhaps matching TRBD1 (6 bases). With 3 bases removed from V and 2 bases from J, the gap between germline ends came to 9 bases. The CDR3 contains 14 residues. The V gene's germline CDR1 is SGHRS and CDR2 YFSETQ. CDR3 protein: CASSSQGTGNTIYF. The DNA of the CDR3 is TGCGCCAGCAGCTCGCAGGGGACTGGAAACACCATATATTTT.

This chain connects TRBV5-1 to TRBJ1-4, with 10 bases identical to TRBD1. J gave up 5 bases and V 4 bases, and 5 bases lay outside the gene matches. Germline-derived CDR1 and CDR2 are SGHRS and YFSETQ. The length of the CDR3 is 15 residues. The CDR3 region has the DNA TGCGCCAGCAGCCAGGCGGGACAGGGGAATGAAAAACTGTTTTTT. Its protein is CASSQAGQGNEKLFF.

This clone was seen more than once but under ten times. V usage is TRBV7-7 and J usage is TRBJ2-7; possibly TRBD2 for D (5 bases). V lost 1 base and J 3 bases, leaving 10 bases between the germline ends. Germline values: CDR1 SSHAT, CDR2 FNYEAQ (reference sequence). CDR3 length equals 14 residues. The CDR3 spells CASSLGEKHYEQYF. The CDR3 DNA reads as TGTGCCAGCAGCTTAGGGGAGAAACACTACGAGCAGTACTTC. Complete variable domain (other parts from reference TRBV7-7 and TRBJ2-7): GAGVSQSPRYKVTKRGQDVTLRCDPISSHATLYWYQQALGQGPEFLTYFNYEAQPDKSGLPSDRFSAERPEGSISTLTIQRTEQRDSAMYRCASSLGEKHYEQYFGPGTRLTVT.

This chain uses TRBV6-6 with TRBJ1-1, with 7 nucleotides matching TRBD1. The CDR3 is 13 residues long. V was pared by 5 bases and J by 6 bases, with 6 bases of the junction left unmatched. Germline-derived CDR1 and CDR2 are MNHNY and SVGAGI (reference sequence). The chain's CDR3 is CASSLQGTAEAFF. The DNA for the CDR3 is TGTGCCAGCAGTCTACAGGGGACCGCTGAAGCTTTCTTT.

The V call is TRBV5-1, the J call TRBJ1-1, with D hard to call. Trimming removed 0 bases from V and 1 base from J, with 7 bases in between. The CDR3 totals 14 residues. Germline V lookup: CDR1 SGHRS, CDR2 YFSETQ. CDR3 in amino acids: CASSLAQTNTEAFF. DNA of the CDR3: TGCGCCAGCAGCTTGGCACAGACGAACACTGAAGCTTTCTTT.

In its sample, this clone was seen a few times. The chain joins TRBV4-2 to TRBJ1-3; 7 nucleotides agree with TRBD1. V lost 4 bases to trimming and J lost 0 bases; unmatched junction nucleotides: 12. From germline, CDR1 is LGHNA and CDR2 YNFKEQ. The CDR3 runs to 18 residues. CDR3 in amino acids: CASSRDLGQLPSGNTIYF. The CDR3 DNA follows: TGTGCCAGCAGCCGAGACCTGGGACAGCTTCCCTCTGGAAACACCATATATTTT.

The chain is built from TRBV5-1 and TRBJ2-1, with D unresolved. Germline loops: CDR1 SGHRS, CDR2 YFSETQ. The CDR3 covers 15 residues. V lost 0 bases and J 0 bases, leaving 7 bases between the germline ends. Here the CDR3 reads CASSLEGSSYNEQFF. The DNA for the CDR3 is TGCGCCAGCAGCTTGGAGGGTAGCTCCTACAATGAGCAGTTCTTC.

This sequence joins TRBV19 and TRBJ1-2; 10 nucleotides line up with TRBD1. Germline V gene data show CDR1 as LNHDA and CDR2 as SQIVND (reference sequence). With V trimmed by 5 bases and J by 5 bases, 8 bases remained unmatched. CDR3 length: 15 residues. In DNA, the CDR3 is TGTGCCAGTAGTGCCCAGACAGGGGGCTCTTATGGCTACACCTTC. Residues: CASSAQTGGSYGYTF.